These 25 T cell receptor beta chains share one sample of origin, sequenced in a study of tumor and adjacent non-tumor tissue in lung cancer. RNA was extracted from bulk tissue without any cell sorting. The normal lung tissue was taken more than 3 cm from the tumor edge. Three rounds of nested PCR, following a modified ARM-PCR protocol, produced the TCRbeta library. One entry per CDR3 protein, called by TCRdb with MiXCR from the multiplex PCR reads. This table has about 86,000 distinct CDR3 sequences, around 82% appearing once. The sample was distant non-tumor lung tissue. The receptors shown here come from a woman between 50 and 59 years old with non-small cell lung cancer.

Notes on this clonotype: Because the CDR3 is missing its conserved closing phenylalanine or tryptophan, this is likely a read error. V is TRBV11-2 and J is TRBJ2-3; D gene unclear. Germline V lookup: CDR1 SGHAT, CDR2 FQNNGV. CDR3 length equals 13 residues. In nucleotides, the CDR3 is TGTGTCAGTAGCTTAGCTAGTACAGATACGCAGTATTAT. Translated: CVSSLASTDTQYY.

Of note for this clonotype: A read error is likely, as this CDR3 ends without the conserved phenylalanine or tryptophan. The V and J genes are TRBV7-3 and TRBJ2-1; 11 nucleotides agree with TRBD2. With V trimmed by 0 bases and J by 2 bases, 0 bases remained unmatched. The CDR3 totals 16 residues. Germline V gene data show CDR1 as SGHTA and CDR2 as FQGTGA. CDR3 DNA sequence: TGTGCCAGCAGCTTAACTAGCGGGAGGGCCTACAATGAGCAGTTCTTA. It specifies CASSLTSGRAYNEQFL.

Notes on this clonotype: The missing conserved phenylalanine or tryptophan at the end of this CDR3 makes a read error likely. J is TRBJ2-5 and V is TRBV28; 9 bases match TRBD2. This CDR3 region has 16 residues. V was pared by 4 bases and J by 1 base, with 7 bases of the junction left unmatched. The V gene's germline CDR1 is MDHEN and CDR2 SYDVKM. The CDR3 sequence is CASSSALAGSQETQYI. The CDR3 DNA follows: TGTGCCAGCAGTTCAGCGCTAGCGGGGTCCCAAGAGACCCAGTACATC.

Turning to this clonotype: Here the CDR3 omits its conserved ending phenylalanine or tryptophan, so a read error is the likely source. V and J are TRBV11-2 and TRBJ2-7, with TRBD2 matching over 8 bases. The CDR3 contains 15 residues. Trimming at V came to 5 bases and at J to 4 bases, leaving 10 bases not matched to a gene. In germline, CDR1 is SGHAT, CDR2 FQNNGV. CDR3 sequence reads: CASSLVAGGQYEQYL. The CDR3 DNA reads TGTGCCAGCAGCCTAGTGGCGGGAGGCCAGTACGAGCAGTACTTA.

The chain combines TRBV29-1 with TRBJ2-1; TRBD2 might be the D (5 bases). Between the trimmed V and J ends, which lost 5 bases and 8 bases, there was a span of 13 bases. This CDR3 region has 12 residues. Per germline, CDR1 SQVTM and CDR2 ANQGSEA. The CDR3 here is CSVKRHSDEQFF. Written as DNA, the CDR3 is TGCAGCGTTAAACGCCATAGCGATGAGCAGTTCTTC.

To note about this clonotype: One junction end disagrees with the germline gene, perhaps due to a read error. The gene calls are TRBV6-5 and TRBJ2-3; possible D gene TRBD2, 6 bases. The germline CDR1 and CDR2 sequences are MNHEY and SVGAGI. CDR3 length: 16 amino acids. In nucleotides, the CDR3 is TGTGTCAGCAATCCCCCGCGGCCGGGAGCGGCAGATACGCAGTATTTT. Residues: CVSNPPRPGAADTQYF.

Comments on this clonotype: Compared with germline, one end of the junction differs, possibly owing to a read error. V usage is TRBV12-3 or TRBV12-4 and J usage is TRBJ2-5; D uncertain. This CDR3 is built from 15 residues. The CDR3 reads CASSLFASVKEIQYF. CDR3 in DNA: TGTGCCAGCAGTTTGTTCGCGTCAGTAAAAGAGATCCAGTACTTC.

On this clonotype itself: The junction differs from germline at one of its ends, possibly a read error. The J gene is TRBJ2-5, the V gene TRBV6-5; TRBD2 matches at 12 bases. Per germline, CDR1 MNHEY and CDR2 SVGAGI. The CDR3 is 19 residues long. CDR3 sequence (DNA): TGTGCAAGCAGTCACCGGTCTAGCGGGAGGGCCAGGGGATCAGAGACCCAGTACTTC. This codes for CASSHRSSGRARGSETQYF.

The V gene is TRBV6-6, the J gene TRBJ2-6; D is perhaps TRBD1 (5 bases). The ends were cut back, 6 bases at V and 17 bases at J, with 26 bases in the middle. Germline V gene lookup returns CDR1 MNHNY and CDR2 SVGAGI (reference sequence). This CDR3 has 15 amino acids. The CDR3 DNA is TGTGCCAGCAGGCTTGGGTCCTCTGGGGCCAACATCTTGACTTTC. Its protein product is CASRLGSSGANILTF.

This chain links TRBV6-5 with TRBJ1-2; D ambiguous. Germline-derived CDR1 and CDR2 are MNHEY and SVGAGI. With 4 bases removed from V and 8 bases from J, the gap between germline ends came to 8 bases. The CDR3 runs to 11 residues. The CDR3, as DNA: TGTGCCAGCAGTTCATGGTACGGCTACACCTTC. Translated: CASSSWYGYTF.

As to this clonotype: Here the CDR3 omits its conserved ending phenylalanine or tryptophan, so a read error is the likely source. This chain uses TRBV29-1 with TRBJ2-1; a weak D match, TRBD2 (6 bases). This CDR3 has 15 amino acids. Germline-derived CDR1 and CDR2 are SQVTM and ANQGSEA. Trimming left V 2 bases short and J 4 bases short, with 15 bases between. CDR3 region: CSVELSGSSYNEQFT. The DNA for the CDR3 is TGCAGCGTTGAACTGTCCGGGAGCTCTTACAATGAGCAGTTCACC.

The chain couples TRBV6-5 to TRBJ2-1, with a weak D call TRBD1 (7 bases). Germline CDR1 MNHEY, CDR2 SVGAGI. Trimming cost V 1 base and J 7 bases, with 20 bases left between them. This CDR3 spans 17 amino acids. CDR3 region: CASSYLTAGQRGNEQFF. For the CDR3, the DNA is TGTGCCAGCAGTTACTTGACGGCGGGACAGAGAGGGAATGAGCAGTTCTTC.

Remarks on this clonotype: This likely comes from a read error, as the CDR3 has no conserved phenylalanine or tryptophan at its end. This chain joins TRBV11-2 and TRBJ2-1, with 7 nucleotides matching TRBD2. Germline V gene sequence: CDR1 SGHAT, CDR2 FQNNGV. This CDR3 has 15 residues. The V segment lost 5 bases and the J segment 0 bases; nucleotides outside the gene matches: 4. The CDR3: CASSATSDSYNEQFY. CDR3 coding DNA: TGTGCCAGCAGCGCAACTAGCGACTCCTACAATGAGCAGTTCTAC.

In the case of this clonotype: One end of the junction does not line up with germline, which may come from a read error. The J gene is TRBJ2-7, the V gene TRBV6-6; tentatively, D is TRBD1 (7 bases). The CDR3 sequence is 14 residues long. In germline, CDR1 is MNHNY, CDR2 SVGAGI (reference sequence). The CDR3 protein is CTSSRRDSPYERYF. The CDR3 DNA sequence: TGTACTAGCAGCCGGAGGGACAGCCCCTACGAGCGGTACTTC.

V gene TRBV5-1 combines with J gene TRBJ2-5, with D perhaps TRBD1 or TRBD2 (5 bases each). The CDR3 is 14 amino acids. The ends were cut back, 3 bases at V and 4 bases at J, with 13 bases in the middle. Looked up from germline, CDR1 is SGHRS and CDR2 is YFSETQ. In DNA, the CDR3 is TGCGCCAGCAGCTCCGGGACCAGCAGAGAGACCCAGTACTTC. It encodes CASSSGTSRETQYF.

As to this clonotype: One end of the junction fails to match germline, which may point to a read error. The genes are TRBV4-1 and TRBJ1-1, with TRBD1 as a possible D gene (5 bases). The CDR3 length is 15 residues. Germline V gene lookup returns CDR1 MGHRA and CDR2 YSYEKL. The CDR3 region has the DNA TGTGCCGGCAGCCAAGGGGAGGGGTGGGACACTGAAGCTTTCTTT. It is translated as CAGSQGEGWDTEAFF.

Concerning this clonotype: The junction shows a germline mismatch at one end, possibly a read error. The chain combines TRBV12-3 or TRBV12-4 with TRBJ2-1; D tentatively reads TRBD1 or TRBD2 (5 bases each). The CDR3 runs to 15 residues. The CDR3 DNA follows: TGTCCCAGCAGTTCCCCGGGACGGGGATCTAATGGGCGGTTCTTC. Protein sequence: CPSSSPGRGSNGRFF.

The table lists this clonotype with a count of one. The final CDR3 position lacks the conserved phenylalanine or tryptophan, pointing to a likely read error. This chain connects TRBV20-1 to TRBJ1-1; D remains unclear. The CDR3 runs 13 residues. CDR1 is DFQATT and CDR2 is SNEGSKA in the germline V gene (reference sequence). The CDR3 nucleotides read TGCAGTGCTCCTCTCCGGGAGAACACTGAGGCTTTCATT. Residues: CSAPLRENTEAFI.

This clonotype was counted once. The V call is TRBV7-9, the J call TRBJ1-5, with TRBD1 identical over 8 bases. The V gene's germline CDR1 is SEHNR and CDR2 FQNEAQ (reference sequence). The CDR3 is 14 amino acids. With 7 bases clipped from V and 9 bases from J, the junction kept 11 bases outside the gene matches. The CDR3 DNA is TGTGCCAGCAACTCGGACAGGGAAGGGCGGCCCCAGCATTTT. Translating gives CASNSDREGRPQHF. The full variable domain, its missing parts supplied by reference TRBV7-9 and TRBJ1-5, is DTGVSQNPRHKITKRGQNVTFRCDPISEHNRLYWYRQTLGQGPEFLTYFQNEAQLEKSRLLSDRFSAERPKGSFSTLEIQRTEQGDSAMYLCASNSDREGRPQHFGDGTRLSIL.

In regard to this clonotype: Sequence at one end of the junction differs from germline and may be a read error. This chain connects TRBV5-5 to TRBJ2-7; 7 bases agree with TRBD1. The CDR3 length is 15 residues. In germline, CDR1 is SGHKS, CDR2 YYEKEE (reference sequence). The chain's CDR3 is CASSSTPRQGYELYF. The DNA for the CDR3 is TGTGCCAGCAGTTCAACCCCGAGACAGGGCTACGAGCTGTACTTC.

V gene TRBV6-1 combines with J gene TRBJ2-3; D gene ambiguous. Deletions cut 9 bases from V and 6 bases from J, with 7 bases between. CDR3 length equals 10 residues. Germline V gene data show CDR1 as MNHNS and CDR2 as SASEGT. The CDR3, as DNA: TGTGCCAGGACATACGATACGCAGTATTTT. As protein: CARTYDTQYF.

For this clonotype: The germline gene is not matched at one end of the junction; a read error may be the cause. The rearrangement uses TRBV5-5 and TRBJ2-5; 7 bases match TRBD2. The V gene's germline CDR1 is SGHKS and CDR2 YYEKEE (reference sequence). The CDR3 loop spans 17 amino acids. This CDR3 is CARSSPISSGYQESQYF. Here the CDR3 DNA reads TGTGCCAGGAGCTCCCCCATTAGTAGCGGGTACCAAGAGAGCCAGTACTTC.

This clonotype was seen once. Its ends do not fully match the called genes, so a read error is possible. This chain joins TRBV6-5 and TRBJ2-7; D might be TRBD2 (6 bases). The CDR3 covers 15 residues. Looked up from germline, CDR1 is MNHEY and CDR2 is SVGAGI. The DNA of the CDR3 is TGTCCCAGTTGCGGGAAGAATGGGGCCCCCAACGAGCAGTACTTC. Translated, it gives CPSCGKNGAPNEQYF.

As regards this clonotype: One junction end disagrees with the germline gene, perhaps due to a read error. The chain uses TRBV11-2 and TRBJ2-3; unclear D gene. The length of the CDR3 is 13 residues. Germline CDR1 is SGHAT and CDR2 is FQNNGV. The CDR3 is CASSLGSEDAHYF. CDR3 DNA sequence: TGTGCCAGCAGCTTAGGGTCCGAGGATGCGCACTATTTT. Complete variable domain (other parts from reference TRBV11-2 and TRBJ2-3): EAGVAQSPRYKIIEKRQSVAFWCNPISGHATLYWYQQILGQGPKLLIQFQNNGVVDDSQLPKDRFSAERLKGVDSTLKIQPAKLEDSAVYLCASSLGSEDAHYFGPGTRLTVL.

The chain links TRBV11-2 to TRBJ2-3; tentatively, D is TRBD2 (6 bases). Germline loops: CDR1 SGHAT, CDR2 FQNNGV. CDR3 length equals 16 residues. V lost 10 bases to trimming and J lost 3 bases, with 23 bases between them. Here the CDR3 reads CAIGLRDQLATDTQYF. CDR3 nucleotides: TGTGCCATCGGCTTGAGGGACCAGCTAGCGACAGATACGCAGTATTTT.